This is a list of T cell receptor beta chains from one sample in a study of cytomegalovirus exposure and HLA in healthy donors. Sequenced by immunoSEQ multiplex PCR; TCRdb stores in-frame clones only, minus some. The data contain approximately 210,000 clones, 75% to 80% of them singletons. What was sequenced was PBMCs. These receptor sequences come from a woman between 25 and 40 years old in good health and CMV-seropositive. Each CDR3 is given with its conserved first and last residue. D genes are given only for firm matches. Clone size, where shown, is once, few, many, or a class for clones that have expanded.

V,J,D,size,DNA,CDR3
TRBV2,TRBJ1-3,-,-,TGTGCCAGCAGTTCAACAGGGAATTCTGGAAACACCATATATTTT,CASSSTGNSGNTIYF
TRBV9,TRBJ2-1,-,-,TGTGCCAGCAGCATTAGGACAGCCCTACACCTCAATGAGCAGTTCTTC,CASSIRTALHLNEQFF
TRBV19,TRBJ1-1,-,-,TGTGCCAGTAGTAACAGTGTCACTGAAGCTTTCTTT,CASSNSVTEAFF
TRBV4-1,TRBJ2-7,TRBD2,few,TGCGCCAGCAGCCAAGGGGGACTAGCGGGACTACCCGAGCAGTACTTC,CASSQGGLAGLPEQYF
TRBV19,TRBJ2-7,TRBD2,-,TGTGCCAGTAGCCCGCGGGAGGGTTACGAGCAGTACTTC,CASSPREGYEQYF
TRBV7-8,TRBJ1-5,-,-,TGTGCCAGCAGCTGGTCTCGGGAGCAGCCCCAGCATTTT,CASSWSREQPQHF
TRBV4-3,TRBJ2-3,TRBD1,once,TGCGCCAGCAGCCCGGACAGGGCGGGCCCAGATACGCAGTATTTT,CASSPDRAGPDTQYF
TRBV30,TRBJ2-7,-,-,TGTGCCTGGCACATGGTTGGAGTCGGAGGCTCCTACGAGCAGTACTTC,CAWHMVGVGGSYEQYF
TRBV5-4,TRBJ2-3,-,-,TGTGCCAGCAGCTCCGATTCCCTAGCCCAACCCGACACGCAGTATTTT,CASSSDSLAQPDTQYF
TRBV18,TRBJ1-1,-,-,TGTGCCAGCTCACAGGGAGGAGGCGAAGCTTTCTTT,CASSQGGGEAFF
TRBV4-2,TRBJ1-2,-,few,TGTGCCAGCAGCCAACCAGGAAAACGATTGGAAGGCTACACCTTC,CASSQPGKRLEGYTF
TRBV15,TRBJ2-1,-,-,TGTGCCACCAGCAGAACCTACTCCGGGACTCCTCCCTACAATGAGCAGTTCTTC,CATSRTYSGTPPYNEQFF
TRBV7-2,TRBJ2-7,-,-,TGTGCCAGCAGCGCAGGGATGAAGAACTACGAGCAGTACTTC,CASSAGMKNYEQYF
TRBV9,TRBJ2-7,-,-,TGTGCCAGCAGCGTATCGGTAGGGGACGAGCAGTACTTC,CASSVSVGDEQYF
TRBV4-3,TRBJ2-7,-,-,TGCGCCAGCAGCCAAGATGTTGTCTTCTACGAGCAGTACTTC,CASSQDVVFYEQYF
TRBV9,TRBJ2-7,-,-,TGTGCCAGCAGCGTAGATACTTACTCCTACGAGCAGTACTTC,CASSVDTYSYEQYF
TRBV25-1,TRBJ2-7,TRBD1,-,TGTGCCAGCAGTGGACAGGGGAGGTACGAGCAGTACTTC,CASSGQGRYEQYF
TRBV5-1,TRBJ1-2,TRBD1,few,TGCGCCAGCGGACAGGGCTATGGCTACACCTTC,CASGQGYGYTF
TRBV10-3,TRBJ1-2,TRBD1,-,TGTGCCATCAGCGCCGGGACAGGGTATGGCTACACCTTC,CAISAGTGYGYTF
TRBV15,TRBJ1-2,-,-,TGTGCCACCAGCAGAGAGTCTACAGGGAGCTATGGCTACACCTTC,CATSRESTGSYGYTF
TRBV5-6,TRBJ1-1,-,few,TGTGCCAGCAGCTTAATTCAACAAACGAACACTGAAGCTTTCTTT,CASSLIQQTNTEAFF
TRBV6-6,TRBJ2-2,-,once,TGTGCCAGCAGTTACTCCAGGGGGGAGCTGTTTTTT,CASSYSRGELFF
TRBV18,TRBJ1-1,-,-,TGTGCCAGCTCACCCCGGACAGAGAACACTGAAGCTTTCTTT,CASSPRTENTEAFF
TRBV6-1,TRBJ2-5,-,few,TGTGCCAGCAGTGAAGCTGTCCGTGGGGGCCGTCTCCAAGAGACCCAGTACTTC,CASSEAVRGGRLQETQYF
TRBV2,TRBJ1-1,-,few,TGTGCCAGCAGGCTGGGACACGCGAACACTGAAGCTTTCTTT,CASRLGHANTEAFF
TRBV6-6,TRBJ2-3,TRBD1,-,TGTGCCAGCAGTCCAGGGACAGGCCCCACAGATACGCAGTATTTT,CASSPGTGPTDTQYF
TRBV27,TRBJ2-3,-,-,TGTGCCAGCAGACAACAGGGCTCCACAGATACGCAGTATTTT,CASRQQGSTDTQYF
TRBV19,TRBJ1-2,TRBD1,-,TGTGCCAGTAGTAGGGACAGGTCGGACTACACCTTC,CASSRDRSDYTF
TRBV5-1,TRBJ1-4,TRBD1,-,TGCGCCAGCAGTCCGGGACAGGGGAATGAAAAACTGTTTTTT,CASSPGQGNEKLFF
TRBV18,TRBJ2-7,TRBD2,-,TGTGCCAGCTCCGATTCCGCGGGGGGAGTATATGACGAGCAGTACTTC,CASSDSAGGVYDEQYF
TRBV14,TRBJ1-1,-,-,TGTGCCAGCAGCCAAGTCGGGGGGCAAGCTTTCTTT,CASSQVGGQAFF
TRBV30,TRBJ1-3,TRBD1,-,TGTGCCGGACAGGGGGCAGCTGGAAACACCATATATTTT,CAGQGAAGNTIYF
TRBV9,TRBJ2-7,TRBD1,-,TGTGCCAGCAGCGTAAGGACAGGGAACTACGAGCAGTACTTC,CASSVRTGNYEQYF
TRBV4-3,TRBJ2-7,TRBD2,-,TGCGCCAGCAGCAAAAAACGGGGTAGCGGGGGGTCCATAGCCTACGAGCAGTACTTC,CASSKKRGSGGSIAYEQYF
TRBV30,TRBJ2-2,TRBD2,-,TGTGCCTGGACTGGATCGGCGGGGGGGCCCGGGGAGCTGTTTTTT,CAWTGSAGGPGELFF
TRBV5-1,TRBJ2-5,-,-,TGCGCCAGCAGCTTGGGGGCGGAGACCCAGTACTTC,CASSLGAETQYF
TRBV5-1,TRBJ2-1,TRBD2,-,TGCGCCAGCAGCCGGACTAGCGGGGGGGCTAATGAGCAGTTCTTC,CASSRTSGGANEQFF
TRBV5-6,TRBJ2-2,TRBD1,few,TGTGCCAGCAGCTTGTTGGGACAGGGGAACACCGGGGAGCTGTTTTTT,CASSLLGQGNTGELFF
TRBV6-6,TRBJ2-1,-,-,TGTGCCAGCAGTTTGCGGGGTTATGAGCAGTTCTTC,CASSLRGYEQFF
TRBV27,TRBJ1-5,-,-,TGTGCCAGCAGTTTAAGTAATAGTCAGCCCCAGCATTTT,CASSLSNSQPQHF
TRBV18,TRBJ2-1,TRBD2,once,TGTGCCAGCCATGCGGGGGGGGCAAACAATGAGCAGTTCTTC,CASHAGGANNEQFF
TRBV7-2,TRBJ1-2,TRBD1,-,TGTGCCAGCAGCCCTTACCCGGGACAGGGTAGTGGCTACACCTTC,CASSPYPGQGSGYTF
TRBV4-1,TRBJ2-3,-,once,TGCGCCAGCAGCCAAGATCGTCACAACACAGATACGCAGTATTTT,CASSQDRHNTDTQYF
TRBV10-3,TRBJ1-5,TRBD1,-,TGTGCCATCAGCCAGGGACAGGGATCAGGCAATCAGCCCCAGCATTTT,CAISQGQGSGNQPQHF
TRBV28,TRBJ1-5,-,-,TGTGCCAGCAGAGACTTTGGACAGCCCCAGCATTTT,CASRDFGQPQHF
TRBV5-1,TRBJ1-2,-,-,TGCGCCAGCAGCTTGACGGGAGGAGGTGGCTACACCTTC,CASSLTGGGGYTF
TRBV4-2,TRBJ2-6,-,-,TGTGCCAGCAGCACATACAGCTCTGGGGCCAACGTCCTGACTTTC,CASSTYSSGANVLTF
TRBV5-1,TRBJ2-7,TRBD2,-,TGCGCCAGCAGCTTCAACGGGAGGGGAGAAGAGCAGTACTTC,CASSFNGRGEEQYF